This is a list of T cell receptor beta chains from one sample in a study of human T cells and chemical hapten exposure. MiXCR, run by TCRdb on the 5' RACE reads, gives a single entry per CDR3 protein. The sample holds about 140,000 distinct CDR3 sequences, 3.5% to 5% seen once. These receptor sequences come from a female donor in good health. The conserved cysteine and the conserved F or W are not part of the CDR3 here. The size of a clone is reported for some rows only, either as once, few or many, or as a class for expanded clones.

V gene: TRBV28; J gene: TRBJ2-2; clone size: many; CDR3 protein: ASSLGHSTGELF
V gene: TRBV2; J gene: TRBJ2-2; clone size: many; CDR3 protein: ASSSGTGGYTGELF
V gene: TRBV5-1; J gene: TRBJ2-1; clone size: few; CDR3 protein: ASSTGLAAGLSSYNEQF
V gene: TRBV20-1; J gene: TRBJ2-7; clone size: many; CDR3 protein: SARGQGAREQY
V gene: TRBV10-3; J gene: TRBJ2-5; clone size: .; CDR3 protein: AISESLSPGEETQY
V gene: TRBV20-1; J gene: TRBJ2-7; clone size: many; CDR3 protein: SARDRRQGSNEQY
V gene: TRBV6-1; J gene: TRBJ2-5; clone size: many; CDR3 protein: ASSEAGRDYGSQY
V gene: TRBV7-8; J gene: TRBJ2-2; clone size: many; CDR3 protein: ASREARGRNTGELF
V gene: TRBV18; J gene: TRBJ1-2; clone size: many; CDR3 protein: ASSPTQGEDGYT
V gene: TRBV28; J gene: TRBJ2-3; clone size: many; CDR3 protein: ASSVTRTDLTDTQY
V gene: TRBV4-2; J gene: TRBJ2-1; clone size: many; CDR3 protein: ASSQDLARVPNEQF
V gene: TRBV30; J gene: TRBJ1-1; clone size: few; CDR3 protein: AWRGRANTEAF
V gene: TRBV21-1; J gene: TRBJ2-7; clone size: many; CDR3 protein: ASRRQFRWGTEKYEQY
V gene: TRBV6-6; J gene: TRBJ2-1; clone size: .; CDR3 protein: ASRGHMNCYNEQF
V gene: TRBV4-2; J gene: TRBJ1-6; clone size: many; CDR3 protein: ASSRGTGGGSPLH
V gene: TRBV5-1; J gene: TRBJ2-5; clone size: many; CDR3 protein: ASTSGTSSRSQY
V gene: TRBV29-1; J gene: TRBJ2-3; clone size: few; CDR3 protein: SVGGYSRHSTDTQY
V gene: TRBV12-3/TRBV12-4; J gene: TRBJ1-6; clone size: few; CDR3 protein: ASSPDRSNSPLH
V gene: TRBV7-9; J gene: TRBJ1-2; clone size: many; CDR3 protein: ASSLKDSGYT
V gene: TRBV28; J gene: TRBJ2-7; clone size: many; CDR3 protein: ASSLKLEQY
V gene: TRBV7-3; J gene: TRBJ2-5; clone size: many; CDR3 protein: ASSSKGPTGESETQY
V gene: TRBV12-3/TRBV12-4; J gene: TRBJ1-3; clone size: many; CDR3 protein: ASTLRDGNTIY
V gene: TRBV24-1; J gene: TRBJ1-2; clone size: many; CDR3 protein: ATSEAGANYGYT
V gene: TRBV29-1; J gene: TRBJ2-1; clone size: .; CDR3 protein: SGLTMASYNEQF
V gene: TRBV12-3/TRBV12-4; J gene: TRBJ1-1; clone size: many; CDR3 protein: ASSLMGTEAF
V gene: TRBV4-1; J gene: TRBJ2-2; clone size: .; CDR3 protein: ASSMHPPATGAGELF
V gene: TRBV28; J gene: TRBJ1-5; clone size: many; CDR3 protein: ASSSAMGQPQH
V gene: TRBV12-3/TRBV12-4; J gene: TRBJ1-2; clone size: many; CDR3 protein: ASSFVQNHGYT
V gene: TRBV6-2/TRBV6-3; J gene: TRBJ2-7; clone size: many; CDR3 protein: ASTLGGQGPYEQY
V gene: TRBV24-1; J gene: TRBJ2-2; clone size: many; CDR3 protein: ATSGTSTNTGELF
V gene: TRBV18; J gene: TRBJ1-4; clone size: many; CDR3 protein: ASSPRGAQGRNEKLF
V gene: TRBV28; J gene: TRBJ2-4; clone size: many; CDR3 protein: ASRGQGVRGNIQY
V gene: TRBV28; J gene: TRBJ2-3; clone size: many; CDR3 protein: ASTSYSDTQY
V gene: TRBV12-3/TRBV12-4; J gene: TRBJ1-2; clone size: many; CDR3 protein: ASTTGYYGYT
V gene: TRBV6-1; J gene: TRBJ1-2; clone size: many; CDR3 protein: ASSEVEGHGYT
V gene: TRBV12-3/TRBV12-4; J gene: TRBJ2-7; clone size: many; CDR3 protein: ASRINRQESSYEQY
V gene: TRBV30; J gene: TRBJ1-1; clone size: many; CDR3 protein: AWSVLLNTEAF
V gene: TRBV11-2; J gene: TRBJ1-2; clone size: many; CDR3 protein: ASSPRGWGYGYT
V gene: TRBV5-6; J gene: TRBJ2-7; clone size: .; CDR3 protein: ASSFQTGYYEQY
V gene: TRBV3-1; J gene: TRBJ1-1; clone size: once; CDR3 protein: ASSQEGGRGAF